These 17 T cell receptor beta chains were sequenced from one sample in a study of neurological immune-mediated disorders (dated by TCRdb to the late 2010s). The receptor library was made with 5' RACE. Sequencing instrument: Illumina HiSeq 2500. TCRdb took the public reads, trimmed them with fastp at Q25, ran MiXCR for clone calling and kept in-frame beta chains. Entries that share a CDR3 protein sequence are merged under the most common genes and DNA. This sample holds approximately 70,000 distinct CDR3 sequences; approximately 10% were observed only once. The ten largest make up roughly a tenth of the sample. In the paper's terms, the time point label means: longitudinal time-point 1 (baseline). Sequenced material: PBMCs. These receptor sequences come from a man in his thirties or forties in good health.

The gene calls are TRBV7-9 and TRBJ1-1; D gene ambiguous. V was shortened by 1 base and J by 6 bases, with 12 bases between the two germline ends. This CDR3 has 14 amino acids. CDR1 and CDR2 from the germline V gene are SEHNR and FQNEAQ (reference sequence). In DNA form, the CDR3 reads TGTGCCAGCAGCTTAGGGTCAGCCGCCCCTGAAGCTTTCTTT. The encoded protein is CASSLGSAAPEAFF. The entire variable domain, with the rest obtained from reference TRBV7-9 and TRBJ1-1, is as follows: DTGVSQNPRHKITKRGQNVTFRCDPISEHNRLYWYRQTLGQGPEFLTYFQNEAQLEKSRLLSDRFSAERPKGSFSTLEIQRTEQGDSAMYLCASSLGSAAPEAFFGQGTRLTVV.

This clonotype was picked up many times. This rearrangement joins TRBV20-1 to TRBJ2-3; D is unresolved. The germline gives CDR1 DFQATT, CDR2 SNEGSKA (reference sequence). The CDR3 extends over 12 amino acids. V was shortened by 1 base and J by 4 bases, with 6 bases between the two germline ends. The CDR3 sequence: CSARGGPDTQYF. The CDR3 DNA reads TGCAGTGCTAGAGGGGGTCCAGATACGCAGTATTTT.

Many counts were recorded for this clonotype. V is TRBV5-1 and J is TRBJ2-2, with D perhaps matching TRBD1 (5 bases). The V end was cut by 4 bases, the J end by 0 bases, with 19 bases between. Germline CDR1 reads SGHRS; CDR2 reads YFSETQ. The CDR3 is made up of 18 amino acids. The CDR3 here is CASSVPPLDTTNTGELFF. The CDR3, as DNA: TGCGCCAGCAGCGTCCCCCCATTGGACACAACGAACACCGGGGAGCTGTTTTTT. The entire variable domain, with the rest obtained from reference TRBV5-1 and TRBJ2-2, is as follows: KAGVTQTPRYLIKTRGQQVTLSCSPISGHRSVSWYQQTPGQGLQFLFEYFSETQRNKGNFPGRFSGRQFSNSRSEMNVSTLELGDSALYLCASSVPPLDTTNTGELFFGEGSRLTVL.

This clonotype showed up many times. Written as DNA, the CDR3 is TGTGCCAGCAGTTGGAACACTGAAGCTTTCTTT. Translating gives CASSWNTEAFF. The rearrangement uses TRBV12-3 or TRBV12-4 and TRBJ1-1; no reliable D call. CDR3 length equals 11 residues. The V and J ends lost 4 bases and 1 base respectively, with 1 base between them.

This clonotype was detected many times. The gene calls are TRBV20-1 and TRBJ2-7; 7 bases match TRBD2. The CDR3 runs to 14 residues. The V and J ends lost 3 bases and 2 bases, in that order; junction bases with no gene match: 7. Germline V CDR1 and CDR2: DFQATT, SNEGSKA (reference sequence). The CDR3, as DNA: TGCAGTGCTAGTCTCGGGGGGAGGGCCTACGAGCAGTACTTC. Residues: CSASLGGRAYEQYF.

This clonotype occurred many times. The chain uses TRBV3-1 and TRBJ2-5; D is undetermined. V was shortened by 1 base and J by 2 bases, with 8 bases between the two germline ends. This CDR3 spans 14 amino acids. In germline, CDR1 is LGHDT, CDR2 YNNKEL (reference sequence). The CDR3: CASSQGATQETQYF. Written as DNA, the CDR3 is TGTGCCAGCAGCCAAGGTGCCACTCAAGAGACCCAGTACTTC.

This clonotype was observed once. The junction differs from germline at one of its ends, possibly a read error. The genes are TRBV28 and TRBJ2-7, with TRBD1 identical over 9 bases. CDR3 length: 15 residues. The germline CDR1 and CDR2 sequences are MDHEN and SYDVKM. In DNA form, the CDR3 reads TGTGTCAGCAGTTCATCATTCGGGACAGGGTACGAGCAGTACTTC. Amino acids: CVSSSSFGTGYEQYF.

This clonotype showed up many times. This chain connects TRBV5-1 to TRBJ1-1, with 7 positions matching TRBD1. CDR3 length: 15 amino acids. Germline V gives CDR1 SGHRS, CDR2 YFSETQ. V was pared by 4 bases and J by 4 bases, with 10 bases of the junction left unmatched. The CDR3 DNA follows: TGCGCCAGCAGCATTCGAACAGGGGAGGCCACTGAAGCTTTCTTT. It is translated as CASSIRTGEATEAFF.

This clonotype was observed many times. V gene TRBV9 combines with J gene TRBJ2-7; D gene ambiguous. The CDR3 runs to 13 residues. Germline assignment: CDR1 SGDLS and CDR2 YYNGEE. Trimming shortened V by 6 bases and J by 1 base, and 11 bases separated the two germline ends. CDR3 coding DNA: TGTGCCAGCAACCCTACCGGTTCCTACGAGCAGTACTTC. Protein sequence: CASNPTGSYEQYF.

This clonotype showed up many times. V is TRBV7-6 and J is TRBJ1-5; 8 bases agree with TRBD1. CDR1 is SGHVS, CDR2 FNYEAQ, per germline. This CDR3 region has 15 residues. Germline trimming cut 7 bases from V and 6 bases from J; bases unmatched to any gene: 11. DNA for the CDR3: TGTGCCAGCACCCCCTACGCAGGGGGCGGTCAGCCCCAGCATTTT. Its protein product is CASTPYAGGGQPQHF. Complete variable domain (other parts from reference TRBV7-6 and TRBJ1-5): GAGVSQSPRYKVTKRGQDVALRCDPISGHVSLYWYRQALGQGPEFLTYFNYEAQQDKSGLPNDRFSAERPEGSISTLTIQRTEQRDSAMYRCASTPYAGGGQPQHFGDGTRLSIL.

In its sample, this clonotype was seen many times. The chain is built from TRBV5-1 and TRBJ2-7, with D perhaps matching TRBD1 (6 bases). Germline values: CDR1 SGHRS, CDR2 YFSETQ. This CDR3 is 11 amino acids long. Trimming stripped 4 bases from V and 7 bases from J, with 9 bases between. The CDR3 nucleotides read TGCGCCAGCAGCGCTGGACAGGAGCAGTACTTC. It specifies CASSAGQEQYF.

The sample holds many counts of this clonotype. The genes are TRBV12-3 or TRBV12-4 and TRBJ2-7; 8 bases match TRBD2. The CDR3 runs to 13 residues. Unmatched junction bases numbered 4, after V lost 7 bases and J lost 2 bases. The CDR3 DNA reads TGTGCCAGCACCCGGGGACTAGCCTACGAGCAGTACTTC. Protein: CASTRGLAYEQYF.

This clonotype was detected many times. This sequence joins TRBV20-1 and TRBJ2-7; D perhaps matches TRBD1 (5 bases). This CDR3 region has 14 residues. Germline assignment: CDR1 DFQATT and CDR2 SNEGSKA (reference sequence). The V end lost 3 bases, the J end lost 0 bases, and 12 bases lay between the germline ends. DNA for the CDR3: TGCAGTGCTAGTGCAGGGCAGCACTCCTACGAGCAGTACTTC. As protein: CSASAGQHSYEQYF.

This clonotype was detected ten times or more. V and J are TRBV10-3 and TRBJ1-2; 10 nucleotides match TRBD1. The CDR3 sequence is 14 residues long. Unmatched junction bases numbered 11, after V lost 8 bases and J lost 8 bases. Germline V gene lookup returns CDR1 ENHRY and CDR2 SYGVKD. The CDR3 coding sequence is TGTGCCATCGAAAACACCGGGACAGGGGTCGGCTACACCTTC. This sequence encodes CAIENTGTGVGYTF.

This clonotype was seen many times. J is TRBJ2-7 and V is TRBV27; possible D gene TRBD1, 6 bases. Germline lookup yields CDR1 MNHEY and CDR2 SMNVEV (reference sequence). The CDR3 loop spans 14 amino acids. Trimming removed 4 bases at V and 1 base at J, with 11 bases between. This CDR3 is CASSYRDTSYEQYF. CDR3 nucleotides: TGTGCCAGCAGTTACCGGGACACATCCTACGAGCAGTACTTC.

This clonotype showed up many times. This sequence joins TRBV5-1 and TRBJ2-7; 8 bases align to TRBD2. The trim removed 1 base at V and 5 bases at J, leaving 8 bases unmatched. The V gene's germline CDR1 is SGHRS and CDR2 YFSETQ. The CDR3 runs 15 residues. The CDR3 DNA is TGCGCCAGCAGCTTGCCAAGCGGGAGTTGGAACGAGCAGTACTTC. This sequence encodes CASSLPSGSWNEQYF.

This clonotype was seen ten or more times. The rearrangement links TRBV24-1 to TRBJ2-1, with D perhaps being TRBD1 or TRBD2 (5 bases each). V dropped 4 bases and J dropped 2 bases, with 11 bases sitting between them. This CDR3 has 15 amino acids. The germline V gene has CDR1 KGHDR and CDR2 SFDVKD. The CDR3 sequence: CATSDRDGTYNEQFF. CDR3 bases: TGTGCCACCAGTGACAGGGACGGTACCTACAATGAGCAGTTCTTC.